Detailed here is one TCR beta chain. The antigen is unknown. The sample belongs to a study of CD8+ T cells in alopecia areata. Study results and caveats: Greater clonality was observed in lesional scalp samples, especially alopecia totalis/universalis, versus normal scalp. Mouse data revealed clearer TCR sharing than patient data did, a gap possibly tied to HLA.

Once RNA had been extracted, it was reverse transcribed into cDNA to act as the sequencing template. The assay was immunoSEQ multiplex PCR, and TCRdb's table has in-frame clones only and misses some. The sample yields some 170,000 clones, roughly 60% seen once. The CDR3 spans 17 residues. In germline, CDR1 is SGHTA, CDR2 FQGTGA. Trimming stripped 4 bases from V and 1 base from J, with 16 bases between. Alopecia areata patients gave lesional scalp punch biopsies and peripheral blood samples. Sorted out of PBMCs were CD4+ T cells and CD8+ T cells. The receptor comes from a human donor with alopecia areata. The chain employs TRBV7-3 and TRBJ2-2, with D hard to call. The sequencing here drew on CD4+ T cells sorted from blood, taken at week 0. The CDR3 DNA reads TGTGCCAGCAGCTGGCGGCCACGACCAGGGAACACCGGGGAGCTGTTTTTT. The encoded protein is CASSWRPRPGNTGELFF.